The clone carrying this T cell receptor beta chain was found many times. Its antigen remains unknown. TCRdb recomputed calls from the reads with MiXCR, one row per CDR3 protein. The sample yields some 300,000 distinct CDR3 sequences, around 9.6% seen once. This sample was included in a study of T cell repertoires in cytomegalovirus infection. Findings and limits, study-wide: Across the ex vivo response, the dominant clonotypes were HLA-C-restricted CMV-specific TCR beta clonotypes.

The CDR3 covers 12 residues. V lost 6 bases and J 10 bases, leaving 13 bases between the germline ends. This sequence originates from a human donor in good health (CMV status not recorded). Some clones in this sample may be carry-over from other donors' samples. The chain links TRBV12-3 or TRBV12-4 to TRBJ1-5; no clear D gene. The sequenced sample consisted of PBMCs. The CDR3 bases are TGTGCCAGCAGCCCGGGCCGCCTACCCCAGCATTTT. This sequence encodes CASSPGRLPQHF.